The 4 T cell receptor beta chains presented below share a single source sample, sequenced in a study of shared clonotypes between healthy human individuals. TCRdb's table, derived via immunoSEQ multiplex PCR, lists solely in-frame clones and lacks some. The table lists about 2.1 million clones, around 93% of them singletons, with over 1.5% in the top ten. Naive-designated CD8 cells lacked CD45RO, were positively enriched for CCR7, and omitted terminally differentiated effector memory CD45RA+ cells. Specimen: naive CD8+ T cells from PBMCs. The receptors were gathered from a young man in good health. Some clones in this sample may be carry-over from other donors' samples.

DNA of the CDR3: TGCGCCAGCAGCCAAGATAGACTAGCGGGGACGGATGCAGAGACCCAGTACTTC. Residues: CASSQDRLAGTDAETQYF. The chain joins TRBV4-3 to TRBJ2-5, with 11 bases that match TRBD2. Germline V CDR1 and CDR2: LGHNA, YSLEER. CDR3 size: 18 residues. Trimming cost V 0 bases and J 4 bases; bases outside gene matches: 10.

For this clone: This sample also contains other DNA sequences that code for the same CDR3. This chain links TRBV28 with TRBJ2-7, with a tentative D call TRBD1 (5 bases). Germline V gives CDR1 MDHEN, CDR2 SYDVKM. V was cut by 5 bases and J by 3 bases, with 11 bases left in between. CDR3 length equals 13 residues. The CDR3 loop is CASSLDSDYEQYF. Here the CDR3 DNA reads TGTGCCAGCAGTCTTGACAGCGACTACGAGCAGTACTTC.

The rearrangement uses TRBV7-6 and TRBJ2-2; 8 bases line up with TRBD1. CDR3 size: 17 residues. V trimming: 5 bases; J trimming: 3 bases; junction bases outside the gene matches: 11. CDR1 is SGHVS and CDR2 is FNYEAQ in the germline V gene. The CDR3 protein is CASSPSRQGAYTGELFF. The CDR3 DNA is TGTGCCAGCAGCCCCAGTCGTCAGGGGGCGTACACCGGGGAGCTGTTTTTT.

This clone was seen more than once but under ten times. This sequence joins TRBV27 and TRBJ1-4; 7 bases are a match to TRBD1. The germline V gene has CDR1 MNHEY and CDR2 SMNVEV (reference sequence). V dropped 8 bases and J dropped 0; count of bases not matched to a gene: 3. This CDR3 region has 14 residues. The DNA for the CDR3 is TGTGCCAGCGCCGACAGGGCAACTAATGAAAAACTGTTTTTT. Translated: CASADRATNEKLFF.